The 23 T cell receptor beta chains given below trace back to one sample, sequenced in a study of monozygotic twins with inflammatory bowel disease. Reanalyzing the 5' RACE reads, TCRdb keeps one entry per CDR3 protein, without DNA. This sample's clone table lists about 300,000 distinct CDR3 sequences. The specimen sequenced was blood. These receptors all come from a human donor with ulcerative colitis or Crohn's disease, or a healthy co-twin of an affected twin (not recorded which).

This chain uses TRBV27 with TRBJ2-1; TCRdb's assignment of TRBD2 cannot be checked, as there is no DNA. The CDR3 runs 16 residues. CDR1 MNHEY and CDR2 SMNVEV come from the germline V gene (reference sequence). CDR3 in amino acids: CASIPLDSGRYNEQFF.

The rearrangement uses TRBV24-1 and TRBJ2-3; the D gene TCRdb calls, TRBD1, cannot be checked with no DNA. This CDR3 has 14 residues. Germline CDR1 is KGHDR and CDR2 is SFDVKD. CDR3 protein: CATGDRDSTDTQYF.

V is TRBV3-1 and J is TRBJ2-7. CDR1 is LGHDT, CDR2 YNNKEL, per germline (reference sequence). The CDR3 has 12 amino acids. The chain's CDR3 is CASSQDRTGQYF.

CDR3 loop: CASSPKGLAGNEQYF. The chain combines TRBV7-2 with TRBJ2-7; lacking DNA, the TRBD2 call made by TCRdb goes unchecked. Germline lookup yields CDR1 SGHTA and CDR2 FQGNSA. The CDR3 contains 15 residues.

This rearrangement joins TRBV5-6 to TRBJ2-5. Germline CDR1 SGHDT, CDR2 YYEEEE. The length of the CDR3 is 13 residues. The CDR3 loop reads CASSSTIQETQYF.

The chain has TRBV20-1 and TRBJ2-7; without DNA, the TCRdb call of TRBD2 cannot be checked. Germline-derived CDR1 and CDR2 are DFQATT and SNEGSKA (reference sequence). The CDR3 extends over 14 amino acids. Here the CDR3 reads CSAPPVAGLNEQYF.

The chain is built from TRBV4-3 and TRBJ2-2; TCRdb names TRBD2, which stays unverified in the absence of DNA. The germline CDR1 and CDR2 sequences are LGHNA and YSLEER. The CDR3 totals 15 residues. Here the CDR3 reads CASSPGLKNTGELFF.

The chain joins TRBV12-3 or TRBV12-4 to TRBJ1-5; TCRdb proposes TRBD1, but this gene call is untestable without DNA. The CDR3 is 13 residues long. The CDR3 sequence: CASVFGGNQPQHF.

The gene calls are TRBV28 and TRBJ2-6; the D call from TCRdb, TRBD1, cannot be confirmed without DNA. This CDR3 comprises 16 residues. Per germline, CDR1 MDHEN and CDR2 SYDVKM. This chain's CDR3 is CASSPRGVSGANVLTF.

The genes are TRBV6-2 or TRBV6-3 and TRBJ2-7. Germline V gene sequence: CDR1 MNHEY, CDR2 SVGEGT. This CDR3 comprises 15 residues. CDR3 in amino acids: CASSYMAASSYEQYF.

This chain links TRBV12-3 or TRBV12-4 with TRBJ1-5. This CDR3 spans 15 amino acids. This chain's CDR3 is CASSLWTRGNQPQHF.

The chain carries TRBV10-3 and TRBJ1-1; the TCRdb D gene call, TRBD1, has no DNA to confirm it. Germline assignment: CDR1 ENHRY and CDR2 SYGVKD. CDR3 size: 15 residues. CDR3 protein: CAISGPGQGRSEAFF.

The CDR3 loop is CASSATSGNRYNEQFF. The rearrangement links TRBV9 to TRBJ2-1; TCRdb's assignment of TRBD2 cannot be checked, as there is no DNA. CDR3 length: 16 residues. CDR1 and CDR2 (germline): SGDLS, YYNGEE.

CDR3 region: CSVRNLYEQYF. V usage is TRBV29-1 and J usage is TRBJ2-7. The germline V gene encodes CDR1 SQVTM and CDR2 ANQGSEA. The CDR3 spans 11 residues.

The CDR3 sequence is CASSLVGTMNTGELFF. The rearrangement joins TRBV5-1 to TRBJ2-2; TCRdb's D gene call, TRBD1, goes unchecked for lack of DNA. CDR1 is SGHRS and CDR2 is YFSETQ in the germline V gene. CDR3 length equals 16 residues.

V gene TRBV18 combines with J gene TRBJ2-7; TCRdb's D call of TRBD1 is untestable without DNA. Per germline, CDR1 KGHSH and CDR2 LQKENI. The length of the CDR3 is 16 residues. This CDR3 is CASSPGQTGRGNEQYF.

This chain joins TRBV2 and TRBJ2-3. The CDR3 extends over 13 amino acids. CDR1 and CDR2 (germline): SNHLY, FYNNEI. CDR3 region: CASSEESGDTQYF.

This chain's CDR3 is CASSFRSPLEGAQYF. This rearrangement joins TRBV5-1 to TRBJ2-5; the D call from TCRdb, TRBD1, cannot be confirmed without DNA. CDR1 is SGHRS, CDR2 YFSETQ, per germline. There are 15 residues in the CDR3.

This chain connects TRBV12-3 or TRBV12-4 to TRBJ2-3; TCRdb's D gene call, TRBD2, goes unchecked for lack of DNA. The CDR3 length is 12 residues. CDR3 sequence reads: CASCPSGDTQYF.

J is TRBJ1-2 and V is TRBV4-3. CDR3 length: 14 residues. CDR1 LGHNA and CDR2 YSLEER come from the germline V gene. CDR3 residues: CASSPGMGNYGYTF.

The V gene is TRBV19, the J gene TRBJ2-2; TCRdb's D gene call, TRBD2, goes unchecked for lack of DNA. This CDR3 is 16 amino acids long. Germline-derived CDR1 and CDR2 are LNHDA and SQIVND (reference sequence). CDR3: CASSIVGGPNTGELFF.

The chain combines TRBV20-1 with TRBJ2-3; TCRdb indicates TRBD2, and absent DNA this call remains unverified. CDR3 size: 16 residues. Looked up from germline, CDR1 is DFQATT and CDR2 is SNEGSKA (reference sequence). The CDR3 sequence: CSADGTSGGDFDTQYF.

The CDR3 here is CASSSTSGRSVGELFF. The chain links TRBV10-1 to TRBJ2-2; TCRdb selects TRBD2, and the lack of DNA leaves this call unchecked. This CDR3 region has 16 residues. CDR1 is WNHNN, CDR2 SYGVQD, per germline (reference sequence).